This entry describes one T cell receptor (beta chain). V lost 4 bases and J 3 bases, leaving 19 bases between the germline ends. Germline loops: CDR1 GTSNPN, CDR2 SVGIG (reference sequence). This CDR3 contains 16 residues. How the authors handled the data: Amplification with reference gene primers provided the estimates of nucleated cell counts. Measured with immunoSEQ multiplex PCR; TCRdb has only the in-frame clones, and not every one. Clone size and the V and J calls come from that table; the DNA yielded D and trimming. The sample records about 36,000 clones, roughly four fifths being singletons. The entry originates in a study of blood T cell repertoires in COVID-19. On the study more broadly: Spain, Italy and the United States supplied samples that represented acute and convalescent COVID-19. Sources were T cells, B-cell-depleted T cells, or PBMCs; the material itself was cDNA or gDNA.

The sample comprised peripheral blood. This receptor was taken from a human donor in a cohort sampled during active or convalescent COVID-19. The donor label of this sample is uncertain. This chain joins TRBV30 and TRBJ2-1, with D possibly TRBD2 on 6 matching bases. The CDR3 region has the DNA TGTGCCTGGACCTCCGGGGGAAGCGGGCTCTACAATGAGCAGTTCTTC. It specifies CAWTSGGSGLYNEQFF.